Shown below are 26 T cell receptor beta chains from a single sample sequenced in a study of CD8+ T cells in alopecia areata. RNA was isolated and reverse transcribed to cDNA, the sequencing template. Clones were read by immunoSEQ multiplex PCR, and TCRdb kept only the in-frame ones, dropping some. The table shows some 150,000 clones, with approximately 90% occurring only once. Noted treatment: oral pan-JAK inhibitor, 5-10 mg twice daily. The sequenced sample was CD8+ T cells sorted from blood, obtained at week 4, from a patient treated with tofacitinib. The receptors stem from a human donor with alopecia areata.

This clone was picked up a small number of times. J is TRBJ1-3 and V is TRBV2; D gene uncertain. Germline V gene sequence: CDR1 SNHLY, CDR2 FYNNEI. This CDR3 is 13 amino acids long. V lost 10 bases, J lost 0 bases, and 10 bases lay in between. This chain's CDR3 is CAITGISGNTIYF. The CDR3 DNA sequence: TGTGCCATAACCGGGATCTCTGGAAACACCATATATTTT.

The rearrangement uses TRBV29-1 and TRBJ1-1; the match to TRBD1 covers 10 bases. After removal of 6 bases from V and 5 bases from J, the junction contained 6 bases not matched to a gene. The CDR3 covers 13 residues. CDR1 is SQVTM, CDR2 ANQGSEA, per germline. The CDR3 spells CSVQTGGLTEAFF. As DNA, the CDR3 is TGCAGCGTCCAGACAGGGGGCCTAACTGAAGCTTTCTTT.

V and J are TRBV13 and TRBJ2-1, with 8 bases identical to TRBD2. V shed 5 bases and J 6 bases; nucleotides not matched to a gene: 12. The CDR3 is made up of 16 amino acids. The V gene's germline CDR1 is PRHDT and CDR2 FYEKMQ (reference sequence). The CDR3 here is CASSPGLAGTLNEQFF. In DNA, the CDR3 is TGTGCCAGCAGCCCAGGACTAGCTGGCACCCTCAATGAGCAGTTCTTC.

V gene TRBV29-1 combines with J gene TRBJ1-1; 9 nucleotides agree with TRBD1. V was clipped by 0 bases and J by 3 bases; unmatched bases: 2. This CDR3 has 14 residues. The germline CDR1 and CDR2 sequences are SQVTM and ANQGSEA. CDR3 nucleotide sequence: TGCAGCGTTGAAGATGGGACAGGGTACACTGAAGCTTTCTTT. Protein: CSVEDGTGYTEAFF.

This clone appeared a few times. This chain connects TRBV6-1 to TRBJ2-3; 11 nucleotides line up with TRBD1. This CDR3 comprises 15 residues. Germline V gives CDR1 MNHNS, CDR2 SASEGT. V shed 1 base and J 4 bases; nucleotides not matched to a gene: 1. In DNA form, the CDR3 reads TGTGCCAGCAGTGAAGGGACAGGGGGCCCAGATACGCAGTATTTT. Encoded protein: CASSEGTGGPDTQYF.

The chain couples TRBV5-1 to TRBJ2-7; no clear D gene. The CDR3 has 14 residues. V lost 0 bases and J lost 3, with 10 bases in between. CDR1 and CDR2 from the germline V gene are SGHRS and YFSETQ. For the CDR3, the DNA is TGCGCCAGCAGCTTGGAAGACACCAGCTACGAGCAGTACTTC. As protein: CASSLEDTSYEQYF.

The CDR3 reads CASSQDTNSNQPQHF. As DNA, the CDR3 is TGCGCCAGCAGCCAAGACACGAATAGCAATCAGCCCCAGCATTTT. The chain couples TRBV4-1 to TRBJ1-5, with no clear D. V lost 0 bases, J lost 0 bases, and 6 bases lay in between. The germline gives CDR1 MGHRA, CDR2 YSYEKL. The CDR3 contains 15 residues.

V is TRBV5-4 and J is TRBJ2-7; the D is unclear. Germline values: CDR1 SGHNT, CDR2 YYREEE (reference sequence). The CDR3 contains 13 residues. V lost 0 bases to trimming and J lost 3 bases, with 7 bases between them. The CDR3 DNA is TGTGCCAGCAGCTTGGAGGGCGGCTACGAGCAGTACTTC. Protein: CASSLEGGYEQYF.

CDR3 region: CASSDLGGTGANVLTF. The DNA of the CDR3 is TGTGCCAGCAGTGACTTAGGGGGGACTGGGGCCAACGTCCTGACTTTC. This sequence joins TRBV6-4 and TRBJ2-6; the D gene could be TRBD1 or TRBD2 (6 bases each). The germline gives CDR1 MRHNA, CDR2 SNTAGT. V gave up 1 base and J gave up 2 bases, with 9 bases separating them. The CDR3 covers 16 residues.

V usage is TRBV5-1 and J usage is TRBJ1-1; D unclear. The CDR3 has 14 residues. V was shortened by 1 base and J by 0 bases, with 7 bases between the two germline ends. CDR1 is SGHRS, CDR2 YFSETQ, per germline. The CDR3 bases are TGCGCCAGCAGCTTGCGGCCGATGAACACTGAAGCTTTCTTT. This codes for CASSLRPMNTEAFF.

This rearrangement joins TRBV4-2 to TRBJ2-1; D uncertain. The CDR3 runs to 14 residues. The germline V and J ends were trimmed by 0 bases and 9 bases, with 12 bases remaining between them. CDR1 and CDR2 (germline): LGHNA, YNFKEQ. Here the CDR3 reads CASSQDRDSSEQFF. The DNA of the CDR3 is TGTGCCAGCAGCCAAGATCGAGATTCGAGTGAGCAGTTCTTC.

The table lists this clone with a count of one. The chain recombines TRBV9 with TRBJ1-4; no definite D call. Germline V gene lookup returns CDR1 SGDLS and CDR2 YYNGEE. Trimming stripped 3 bases from V and 8 bases from J, with 17 bases between. The CDR3 consists of 15 residues. In DNA form, the CDR3 reads TGTGCCAGCAGCGGACCAGGCATGCTGGGAGAAAAACTGTTTTTT. This translates into CASSGPGMLGEKLFF.

The rearrangement uses TRBV12-5 and TRBJ2-7; 7 nucleotides line up with TRBD1. This CDR3 is built from 15 residues. Germline V gene lookup returns CDR1 LGHNT and CDR2 FRNRAP. The J segment lost 2 bases and the V segment lost 2 bases, leaving 6 bases of the junction unmatched. CDR3 nucleotides: TGTGCTAGTGGTTTGAAAGTGACAGGGACCTACGAGCAGTACTTC. Protein: CASGLKVTGTYEQYF.

The rearrangement uses TRBV5-1 and TRBJ2-7; 9 bases align to TRBD1. The junction had 8 bases not matched to a gene; V was cut back by 3 bases and J by 7 bases. The CDR3 has 14 amino acids. Germline V gives CDR1 SGHRS, CDR2 YFSETQ. The CDR3 DNA follows: TGCGCCAGCAGCTCCGGGGACAGGGAGGAAGAGCAGTACTTC. This encodes CASSSGDREEEQYF. The full variable domain, its missing parts supplied by reference TRBV5-1 and TRBJ2-7, is KAGVTQTPRYLIKTRGQQVTLSCSPISGHRSVSWYQQTPGQGLQFLFEYFSETQRNKGNFPGRFSGRQFSNSRSEMNVSTLELGDSALYLCASSSGDREEEQYFGPGTRLTVT.

The chain recombines TRBV28 with TRBJ2-3, with TRBD2 as a possible D gene (6 bases). The CDR3 runs 16 residues. Trimming pared 5 bases from V and 4 bases from J, leaving 19 bases between. Per germline, CDR1 MDHEN and CDR2 SYDVKM. The CDR3 DNA sequence: TGTGCCAGCAGTCCCCCCCTGCGGGAAGAATCAGATACGCAGTATTTT. It codes for CASSPPLREESDTQYF.

In this sample, this clone turned up once. V is TRBV4-1 and J is TRBJ2-1, with 8 bases that match TRBD2. The J segment lost 6 bases and the V segment lost 0 bases, leaving 16 bases of the junction unmatched. This CDR3 is built from 19 residues. Per germline, CDR1 MGHRA and CDR2 YSYEKL. The CDR3 nucleotides read TGCGCCAGCAGCCAAGAGTTCGGGGGGGGCCAATCTTATAGCAATGAGCAGTTCTTC. Its translation: CASSQEFGGGQSYSNEQFF.

The chain couples TRBV19 to TRBJ2-7; TRBD1 or TRBD2 may be the D gene (5 bases each). The CDR3 runs 14 residues. V shed 5 bases and J shed 3 bases, with 14 bases lying between them. CDR1 LNHDA and CDR2 SQIVND come from the germline V gene (reference sequence). The DNA for the CDR3 is TGTGCCAGTAGTCCCCGGGACGGAGGCTACGAGCAGTACTTC. Encoded protein: CASSPRDGGYEQYF. Filled out from reference TRBV19 and TRBJ2-7, the complete variable domain reads DGGITQSPKYLFRKEGQNVTLSCEQNLNHDAMYWYRQDPGQGLRLIYYSQIVNDFQKGDIAEGYSVSREKKESFPLTVTSAQKNPTAFYLCASSPRDGGYEQYFGPGTRLTVT.

The V gene is TRBV25-1, the J gene TRBJ2-2, with D unclear. This CDR3 is built from 13 residues. Trimming left V 2 bases short and J 7 bases short, with 8 bases between. Germline V gene data show CDR1 as MGHDK and CDR2 as SYGVNS. CDR3: CASSEQVNGELFF. The CDR3 region has the DNA TGTGCCAGCAGTGAACAGGTCAACGGGGAGCTGTTTTTT.

The V gene is TRBV13, the J gene TRBJ1-1; 10 bases align to TRBD1. The V and J ends lost 5 bases and 7 bases, in that order; junction bases with no gene match: 7. From germline, CDR1 is PRHDT and CDR2 FYEKMQ (reference sequence). The CDR3 is 14 residues long. The CDR3 sequence: CASSTYGTGDEAFF. For the CDR3, the DNA is TGTGCCAGCAGCACATACGGGACAGGGGATGAAGCTTTCTTT.

The genes are TRBV6-1 and TRBJ1-5; 10 bases agree with TRBD1. The ends lost 5 bases at V and 5 bases at J; junction bases unmatched: 6. This CDR3 region has 15 residues. Germline V gene sequence: CDR1 MNHNS, CDR2 SASEGT. CDR3 DNA: TGTGCCAGCAGTCAGGACGGGACAGGGGATCAGCCCCAGCATTTT. As protein: CASSQDGTGDQPQHF.

V usage is TRBV5-1 and J usage is TRBJ1-2; D is undetermined. Germline loops: CDR1 SGHRS, CDR2 YFSETQ. The CDR3 is made up of 15 amino acids. Trimming removed 0 bases from V and 5 bases from J, with 14 bases in between. This CDR3 reads CASSLVEGARYGYTF. DNA for the CDR3: TGCGCCAGCAGCTTGGTCGAAGGAGCCCGGTATGGCTACACCTTC.

The gene calls are TRBV14 and TRBJ2-1, with 7 positions matching TRBD2. This CDR3 is 17 amino acids long. V lost 2 bases and J lost 5; bases outside the gene matches: 12. Per germline, CDR1 SGHDN and CDR2 FVKESK. The CDR3 loop is CASSQFLGGSGNNEQFF. DNA of the CDR3: TGTGCCAGCAGCCAATTTCTGGGCGGGAGCGGGAACAATGAGCAGTTCTTC.

The V gene is TRBV4-2, the J gene TRBJ1-5; TRBD1 matches at 8 bases. The ends lost 6 bases at V and 3 bases at J; junction bases unmatched: 10. CDR1 is LGHNA, CDR2 YNFKEQ, per germline. CDR3 length: 16 residues. CDR3 DNA: TGTGCCAGCAGTCTAACGCTCAGGGGGCTCAATCAGCCCCAGCATTTT. It encodes CASSLTLRGLNQPQHF.

CDR3 sequence (DNA): TGTGCCAGCAGTTGGCCCAGCGGGAGAGGGCCAGATACGCAGTATTTT. Protein: CASSWPSGRGPDTQYF. The chain links TRBV27 to TRBJ2-3; 8 bases are shared with TRBD2. The CDR3 sequence is 16 residues long. The J segment lost 4 bases and the V segment lost 4 bases, leaving 10 bases of the junction unmatched. The germline V gene encodes CDR1 MNHEY and CDR2 SMNVEV (reference sequence).

The genes are TRBV30 and TRBJ2-7; 14 positions match TRBD2. This CDR3 is built from 16 residues. The germline V gene encodes CDR1 GTSNPN and CDR2 SVGIG (reference sequence). V trimming: 1 base; J trimming: 3 bases; junction bases outside the gene matches: 5. CDR3 protein: CAWSGLAGGMRYEQYF. CDR3 sequence (DNA): TGTGCCTGGAGTGGACTAGCGGGAGGGATGCGCTACGAGCAGTACTTC.

This clone was seen only once. The CDR3 loop reads CASSIRGYFYNEQFF. DNA of the CDR3: TGTGCCAGCAGCATCAGGGGGTATTTCTACAATGAGCAGTTCTTC. The chain carries TRBV7-9 and TRBJ2-1, with TRBD1 matching over 7 bases. V dropped 5 bases and J dropped 3; count of bases not matched to a gene: 7. Germline CDR1 SEHNR, CDR2 FQNEAQ (reference sequence). CDR3 length: 15 residues.